The 20 T cell receptor beta chains presented below share a single source sample, sequenced in a study of T cells in Graves' hyperthyroidism and ophthalmopathy. The investigators amplified TCR beta CDR3 regions from RNA transcripts. Using the HTBI primer set, a first-round RT-PCR was run on the TCR CDR3. TCRdb re-derived calls from the multiplex PCR reads in MiXCR, one entry per CDR3 protein. The data hold 400,000 to 550,000 distinct CDR3 sequences, with around a quarter observed a single time. Material for sequencing was blood. The origin of the receptors is a woman in her 30s with Graves' ophthalmopathy.

This clonotype was counted at least ten times. The chain uses TRBV4-2 and TRBJ2-2; 7 bases are shared with TRBD1. The CDR3 sequence is 16 residues long. In germline, CDR1 is LGHNA, CDR2 YNFKEQ. With 1 base clipped from V and 7 bases from J, the junction kept 9 bases outside the gene matches. In nucleotides, the CDR3 is TGTGCCAGCAGCCAAGTGGGGACAGTAGGGGACGGGGAGCTGTTTTTT. This gives the protein CASSQVGTVGDGELFF.

This clonotype was found many times. This sequence joins TRBV2 and TRBJ2-7, with 7 bases that match TRBD2. Looked up from germline, CDR1 is SNHLY and CDR2 is FYNNEI. Losses at the gene ends were 4 bases for V and 2 bases for J; bases not matched to a gene: 11. The CDR3 has 16 amino acids. The CDR3 region is CASSGRRLASAYEQYF. DNA for the CDR3: TGTGCCAGCAGTGGACGTCGACTAGCTAGCGCCTACGAGCAGTACTTC.

V usage is TRBV12-5 and J usage is TRBJ1-1; possibly TRBD1 for D (5 bases). V was clipped by 2 bases and J by 1 base, with 11 bases between them. The CDR3 runs 15 residues. Germline V gene sequence: CDR1 LGHNT, CDR2 FRNRAP. In DNA, the CDR3 is TGTGCTAGTGGTTTGATGGCAGGGACGAACACTGAAGCTTTCTTT. Translating gives CASGLMAGTNTEAFF.

The chain recombines TRBV27 with TRBJ1-1; D gene uncertain. This CDR3 region has 15 residues. The germline CDR1 and CDR2 sequences are MNHEY and SMNVEV (reference sequence). Trimming took 0 bases from V and 0 from J, leaving 8 bases between them. CDR3 residues: CASSLSRTMNTEAFF. The CDR3 DNA sequence: TGTGCCAGCAGTTTATCGAGGACGATGAACACTGAAGCTTTCTTT.

The chain couples TRBV18 to TRBJ2-7; D may be TRBD1 or TRBD2 (6 bases each). The length of the CDR3 is 16 residues. Trimming took 4 bases from V and 4 from J, leaving 20 bases between them. Germline lookup yields CDR1 KGHSH and CDR2 LQKENI. Written as DNA, the CDR3 is TGTGCCAGCTCACTGTCTTTGGGGGGCGAGACGTACGAGCAGTACTTC. It encodes CASSLSLGGETYEQYF. Filled out from reference TRBV18 and TRBJ2-7, the complete variable domain reads NAGVMQNPRHLVRRRGQEARLRCSPMKGHSHVYWYRQLPEEGLKFMVYLQKENIIDESGMPKERFSAEFPKEGPSILRIQQVVRGDSAAYFCASSLSLGGETYEQYFGPGTRLTVT.

The chain employs TRBV28 and TRBJ2-7; perhaps TRBD2 as D (7 bases). The length of the CDR3 is 16 residues. Germline V CDR1 and CDR2: MDHEN, SYDVKM. Trimming removed 6 bases at V and 2 bases at J, with 20 bases between. The CDR3 here is CASSQDLAGATYEQYF. CDR3 DNA: TGTGCCAGCAGCCAAGATCTTGCGGGGGCGACCTACGAGCAGTACTTC.

V is TRBV5-1 and J is TRBJ2-2; D could derive from TRBD1 or TRBD2 (5 bases each). The V end lost 1 base, the J end lost 0 bases, and 13 bases lay between the germline ends. The CDR3 has 17 amino acids. Germline values: CDR1 SGHRS, CDR2 YFSETQ. The CDR3 DNA reads as TGCGCCAGCAGCTTGTTGAGGGCAGGGCCGAACACCGGGGAGCTGTTTTTT. This translates into CASSLLRAGPNTGELFF.

This clonotype was seen a handful of times. The chain's CDR3 is CASSLGPTGSNQPQHF. The CDR3 DNA is TGTGCCAGCAGCTTAGGCCCGACAGGGAGCAATCAGCCCCAGCATTTT. The gene calls are TRBV13 and TRBJ1-5, with 7 bases lining up with TRBD1. This CDR3 is built from 16 residues. Germline V gene lookup returns CDR1 PRHDT and CDR2 FYEKMQ (reference sequence). V lost 0 bases, J lost 1 base, and 3 bases stayed unmatched.

This clonotype turned up a few times. This chain links TRBV20-1 with TRBJ2-5; 11 bases agree with TRBD1. The germline gives CDR1 DFQATT, CDR2 SNEGSKA (reference sequence). V shed 1 base and J 4 bases; nucleotides not matched to a gene: 5. There are 15 residues in the CDR3. The CDR3 DNA sequence: TGCAGTGCTAGAGGGACAGGGGGCGCGGGAGAGACCCAGTACTTC. Amino acids: CSARGTGGAGETQYF.

This clonotype was counted only a few times. Since no conserved phenylalanine or tryptophan closes the CDR3, a read error is the likely cause. The rearrangement links TRBV12-3 or TRBV12-4 to TRBJ2-3; the D is unclear. The CDR3 length is 13 residues. V was clipped by 5 bases and J by 5 bases, with 11 bases between them. The CDR3 DNA reads TGTGCCAGCAGTCCCCTGACGGAAGATACGCAGTATTCT. Residues: CASSPLTEDTQYS.

This clonotype has only a few counts. In nucleotides, the CDR3 is TGTGCCAGCAGATACGACGAACCGAACACCGGGGAGCTGTTTTTT. It specifies CASRYDEPNTGELFF. The V gene is TRBV12-3 or TRBV12-4, the J gene TRBJ2-2; D remains ambiguous. There are 15 residues in the CDR3. Trimming pared 6 bases from V and 0 bases from J, leaving 11 bases between.

This sequence joins TRBV28 and TRBJ2-5, with D possibly called TRBD1 or TRBD2 (6 bases each). Trimming left V 4 bases short and J 4 bases short, with 16 bases between. Germline V gene sequence: CDR1 MDHEN, CDR2 SYDVKM. The CDR3 extends over 15 amino acids. CDR3 residues: CASSSPGGRVETQYF. The CDR3 DNA reads TGTGCCAGCAGTTCTCCTGGGGGGCGGGTAGAGACCCAGTACTTC.

This clonotype was found a few times. The J gene is TRBJ1-2, the V gene TRBV15, with a tentative D call TRBD1 (5 bases). CDR1 is LNHNV and CDR2 is YYDKDF in the germline V gene (reference sequence). The CDR3 contains 14 residues. V lost 0 bases and J lost 6, with 11 bases in between. CDR3 in DNA: TGTGCCACCAGCAGAGATCTGACAGATGATGGCTACACCTTC. Encoded protein: CATSRDLTDDGYTF.

This clonotype was counted at least ten times. V usage is TRBV6-2 or TRBV6-3 and J usage is TRBJ1-1, with D possibly being TRBD1 (5 bases). Germline CDR1 MNHEY, CDR2 SVGEGT. Trimming cost V 6 bases and J 5 bases, with 16 bases left between them. The CDR3 contains 14 residues. The CDR3 here is CASRFRVLQTEAFF. In DNA form, the CDR3 reads TGTGCCAGCAGATTCAGGGTTCTGCAGACTGAAGCTTTCTTT.

This clonotype came up many times. This rearrangement joins TRBV7-9 to TRBJ1-1; 7 bases line up with TRBD1. The J segment lost 11 bases and the V segment lost 1 base, leaving 4 bases of the junction unmatched. The CDR3 is 12 amino acids. CDR1 is SEHNR and CDR2 is FQNEAQ in the germline V gene (reference sequence). CDR3 sequence reads: CASSLVRQGAFF. The CDR3 DNA sequence: TGTGCCAGCAGCTTAGTTCGACAGGGCGCTTTCTTT.

This chain connects TRBV7-2 to TRBJ1-2; TRBD1 aligns across 8 bases. Trimming removed 2 bases from V and 5 bases from J; junction bases left unmatched: 7. The length of the CDR3 is 15 residues. CDR1 is SGHTA, CDR2 FQGNSA, per germline. CDR3 sequence reads: CASSLWAGGEYGYTF. The CDR3 DNA follows: TGTGCCAGCAGCTTATGGGCAGGGGGCGAATATGGCTACACCTTC.

The rearrangement links TRBV3-1 to TRBJ2-2, with TRBD2 identical over 11 bases. CDR3 size: 16 residues. V lost 4 bases to trimming and J lost 4 bases; unmatched junction nucleotides: 5. Germline CDR1 LGHDT, CDR2 YNNKEL (reference sequence). CDR3 amino acids: CASSPGLAGATGELFF. CDR3 sequence (DNA): TGTGCCAGCAGCCCAGGACTAGCGGGTGCCACCGGGGAGCTGTTTTTT.

In its sample, this clonotype was seen a few times. J is TRBJ1-2 and V is TRBV6-5; 12 bases fit TRBD1. The trim removed 4 bases at V and 4 bases at J, leaving 4 bases unmatched. Per the germline V gene, CDR1 is MNHEY and CDR2 is SVGAGI. This CDR3 is built from 15 residues. The CDR3 region is CASSSGTGGAYGYTF. The CDR3 DNA reads as TGTGCCAGCAGTTCTGGGACAGGGGGCGCCTATGGCTACACCTTC.

This clonotype was seen ten or more times. The J gene is TRBJ1-2, the V gene TRBV11-2; perhaps TRBD1 as D (5 bases). The ends were cut back, 3 bases at V and 4 bases at J, with 12 bases in the middle. Germline values: CDR1 SGHAT, CDR2 FQNNGV. CDR3 length equals 14 residues. CDR3 loop: CASSLRGGSYGYTF. The DNA for the CDR3 is TGTGCCAGCAGCTTGCGGGGGGGTAGCTATGGCTACACCTTC.

This clonotype was detected a few times. The conserved final phenylalanine or tryptophan is absent from the CDR3, which likely points to a read error. The DNA is omitted, as the CDR3 cannot be located on it reliably, and the CDR3 follows TCRdb's listing. J is TRBJ1-1 and V is TRBV7-8; the table assigns TRBD1, which was not confirmed against the DNA. Germline V CDR1 and CDR2: SGHVS, FQNEAQ. The CDR3 is 16 amino acids in total, end residues counted. The CDR3 protein is CASSPAMGHGNTEACL.